There are a few counts of the clone carrying this T cell receptor beta chain. Its antigen is currently unknown. The data were obtained in a study of CD8 T cells in ankylosing spondylitis. A single record per CDR3 protein comes from TCRdb applying MiXCR to the 5' RACE reads. Seen here are 200,000 to 250,000 distinct CDR3 sequences, about 10% observed once, and the top ten hold less than 7.5%. Germline CDR1 and CDR2: SQVTM and ANQGSEA. This CDR3 spans 15 amino acids. V was cut by 7 bases and J by 2 bases, with 19 bases left in between. General observations from the study: Disease-linked clones displayed a CD8+ phenotype and appeared relatively rarely in peripheral blood. Reactive arthritis synovial fluid and blood were previously reported to contain some motif variants. Disease-linked clones reportedly concentrated significantly in matched ankylosing spondylitis synovial fluid.

This rearrangement joins TRBV29-1 to TRBJ2-3, with TRBD1 as a possible D gene (5 bases). The specimen sequenced was blood, either unsorted or a sorted T cell fraction (not recorded which). This TCR was recovered from a male donor with ankylosing spondylitis or in good health (not recorded which). The CDR3 sequence is CSGGNRAGNTDTQYF. The DNA of the CDR3 is TGCAGCGGTGGAAATCGTGCAGGGAACACAGATACGCAGTATTTT.